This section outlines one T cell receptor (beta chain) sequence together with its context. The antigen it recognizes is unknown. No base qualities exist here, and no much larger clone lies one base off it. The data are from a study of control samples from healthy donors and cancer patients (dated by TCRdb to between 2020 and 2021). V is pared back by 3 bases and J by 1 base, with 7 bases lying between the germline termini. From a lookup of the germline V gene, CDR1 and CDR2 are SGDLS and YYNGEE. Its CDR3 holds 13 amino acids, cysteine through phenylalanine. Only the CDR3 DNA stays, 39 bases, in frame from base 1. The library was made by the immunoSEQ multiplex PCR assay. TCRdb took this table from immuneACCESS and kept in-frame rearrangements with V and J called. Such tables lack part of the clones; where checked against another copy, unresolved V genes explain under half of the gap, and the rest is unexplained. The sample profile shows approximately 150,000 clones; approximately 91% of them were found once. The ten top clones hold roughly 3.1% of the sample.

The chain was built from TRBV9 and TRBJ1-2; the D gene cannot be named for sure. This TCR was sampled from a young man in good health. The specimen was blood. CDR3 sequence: CASSADLNYGYTF. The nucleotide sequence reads TGTGCCAGCAGCGCGGACCTTAACTATGGCTACACCTTC.